This T cell receptor beta chain originates from a study of beta chain features in type 1 diabetes. The overall study: Patients did not differ from healthy donors in age, gender or cell yield. Sorted cells from all samples, numbering about 99,000,000, were examined.

General observations from the study: An over-representation of cells with high TCR expression could result from cDNA sequencing. For Type 1 diabetes patients, all four CD4+ subsets carried TCRB CDR3s that were moderately but significantly shorter.

All of the isolated RNA was reverse transcribed, so expressed TCRB transcripts were sequenced. Clones were sequenced by immunoSEQ multiplex PCR, and TCRdb holds only the in-frame ones, with some missing. The sample lists approximately 280,000 clones, 15% occurring once. Central memory, naive, regulatory and stem cell-like memory CD4+ cells were sorted by CD45RO/CCR7/CD25/CD127/CD95/CD27. Comment on this clone: What it binds is unknown.

Sequencing was done on a sample of naive CD4+ T cells from blood. The clonotype comes from a young man with type 1 diabetes.

The CDR3 reads CAWRKNSGSYNEQFF. The CDR3 DNA follows: TGTGCCTGGAGAAAAAATTCAGGGTCCTACAATGAGCAGTTCTTC. J is TRBJ2-1 and V is TRBV30, with D perhaps matching TRBD1 (5 bases). CDR1 GTSNPN and CDR2 SVGIG come from the germline V gene (reference sequence). The germline V and J ends were trimmed by 3 bases and 1 base, with 13 bases remaining between them. The CDR3 length is 15 residues.